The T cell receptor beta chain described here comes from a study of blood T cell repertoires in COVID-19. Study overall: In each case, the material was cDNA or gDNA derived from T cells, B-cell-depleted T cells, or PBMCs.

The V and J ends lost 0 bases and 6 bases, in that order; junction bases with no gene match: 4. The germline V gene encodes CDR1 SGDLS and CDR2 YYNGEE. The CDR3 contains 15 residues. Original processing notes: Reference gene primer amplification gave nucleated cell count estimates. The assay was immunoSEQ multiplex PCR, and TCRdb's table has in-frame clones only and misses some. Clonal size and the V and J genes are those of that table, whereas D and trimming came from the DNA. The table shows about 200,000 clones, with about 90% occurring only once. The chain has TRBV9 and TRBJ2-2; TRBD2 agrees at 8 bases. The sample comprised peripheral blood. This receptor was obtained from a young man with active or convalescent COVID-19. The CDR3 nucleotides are TGTGCCAGCAGCGTAGTGTCGGGAGGGGCCGGGGAGCTGTTTTTT. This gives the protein CASSVVSGGAGELFF.